These 32 T cell receptor beta chains originate from one sample sequenced in a study of T cell changes during pregnancy in multiple sclerosis. The assay was immunoSEQ multiplex PCR, and TCRdb's table has in-frame clones only and misses some. The repertoire holds 50,000 to 65,000 clones, with 80% to 95% as singletons. This specimen was CD8+ T cells from peripheral blood mononuclear cells, taken in the second trimester of pregnancy. These receptors were collected from a female donor with multiple sclerosis, enrolled in a pregnancy study.

This rearrangement joins TRBV29-1 to TRBJ2-2; 12 nucleotides line up with TRBD1. The length of the CDR3 is 15 residues. CDR1 and CDR2 from the germline V gene are SQVTM and ANQGSEA. Trimming took 6 bases from V and 4 from J; bases not matched to a gene: 6. The CDR3: CSVAGTGGVTGELFF. CDR3 in DNA: TGCAGCGTCGCCGGGACAGGGGGCGTCACCGGGGAGCTGTTTTTT.

In the case of this clone: In the same sample, other DNA sequences code for this CDR3. The J gene is TRBJ2-7, the V gene TRBV7-9, with no clear D. Germline CDR1 is SEHNR and CDR2 is FQNEAQ (reference sequence). V was pared by 4 bases and J by 2 bases, with 3 bases between. The CDR3 contains 11 residues. The DNA for the CDR3 is TGTGCCAGCAGCTCAACCTACGAGCAGTACTTC. Translation: CASSSTYEQYF.

The chain employs TRBV9 and TRBJ2-5; no clear D. V was shortened by 3 bases and J by 1 base, with 4 bases between the two germline ends. The CDR3 length is 12 residues. Germline V gene lookup returns CDR1 SGDLS and CDR2 YYNGEE. The CDR3 protein is CASSDFQETQYF. DNA for the CDR3: TGTGCCAGCAGCGACTTCCAAGAGACCCAGTACTTC.

V and J are TRBV7-9 and TRBJ2-5, with TRBD2 matching over 7 bases. Trimming took 1 base from V and 2 from J; bases not matched to a gene: 1. Looked up from germline, CDR1 is SEHNR and CDR2 is FQNEAQ (reference sequence). This CDR3 is built from 14 residues. CDR3 region: CASSLDGGQETQYF. CDR3 DNA: TGTGCCAGCAGCTTAGACGGGGGGCAAGAGACCCAGTACTTC.

This CDR3 is CASSVTAGLTNTGELFF. Here the CDR3 DNA reads TGTGCCAGCAGCGTTACGGCGGGACTAACGAACACCGGGGAGCTGTTTTTT. The chain recombines TRBV9 with TRBJ2-2, with 7 nucleotides matching TRBD2. The V and J ends lost 2 bases and 0 bases, in that order; junction bases with no gene match: 7. CDR3 length: 17 amino acids. The germline V gene has CDR1 SGDLS and CDR2 YYNGEE.

The chain uses TRBV7-8 and TRBJ2-6, with D unclear. This CDR3 has 16 residues. The germline V gene has CDR1 SGHVS and CDR2 FQNEAQ. The V gene lost 2 bases and the J gene lost 4 bases, with 12 bases spanning the gap. Written as DNA, the CDR3 is TGTGCCAGCAGCTTACGCGCCGGGTCCGGGGCCAACGTCCTGACTTTC. The encoded protein is CASSLRAGSGANVLTF.

The chain has TRBV21-1 and TRBJ1-4. TRBV21-1 is a pseudogene. The CDR3 sequence is 14 residues long. This chain's CDR3 is CASSKRLQGEKLFF. In nucleotides, the CDR3 is TGTGCCAGCAGCAAAAGACTACAAGGTGAAAAACTGTTTTTT.

The chain couples TRBV10-1 to TRBJ2-7; D possibly corresponds to TRBD2 (5 bases). The V gene's germline CDR1 is WNHNN and CDR2 SYGVQD (reference sequence). V gave up 8 bases and J gave up 5 bases, with 16 bases separating them. The CDR3 has 13 residues. In DNA form, the CDR3 reads TGCGCCAGCGGGCGGACTCAGTCCGACGAGCAGTACTTC. Translated: CASGRTQSDEQYF.

This clone was found a few times. This chain uses TRBV25-1 with TRBJ1-2; 7 bases map to TRBD1. Germline CDR1 is MGHDK and CDR2 is SYGVNS. V trimming: 3 bases; J trimming: 4 bases; junction bases outside the gene matches: 5. The CDR3 runs to 14 residues. CDR3 nucleotide sequence: TGTGCCAGCAGTGACCCGACAGGGACCTATGGCTACACCTTC. Protein sequence: CASSDPTGTYGYTF.

This chain uses TRBV11-2 with TRBJ1-2, with 7 bases that match TRBD1. The germline V gene encodes CDR1 SGHAT and CDR2 FQNNGV. There are 14 residues in the CDR3. Trimming took 5 bases from V and 4 from J; bases not matched to a gene: 7. The CDR3 reads CASSALGTAYGYTF. For the CDR3, the DNA is TGTGCCAGCAGCGCCCTTGGGACAGCCTATGGCTACACCTTC.

The chain employs TRBV5-1 and TRBJ1-4; 8 nucleotides line up with TRBD1. Per germline, CDR1 SGHRS and CDR2 YFSETQ. This CDR3 is 14 amino acids long. V trimming: 4 bases; J trimming: 7 bases; junction bases outside the gene matches: 6. Written as DNA, the CDR3 is TGCGCCAGCAGCAACGGACAGGGAGGTGAAAAACTGTTTTTT. Protein sequence: CASSNGQGGEKLFF.

The chain links TRBV7-9 to TRBJ2-7, with 9 bases matching TRBD1. V gave up 5 bases and J gave up 7 bases; unmatched junction bases: 12. Germline V lookup: CDR1 SEHNR, CDR2 FQNEAQ (reference sequence). The CDR3 runs to 15 residues. DNA for the CDR3: TGTGCCAGCAGCCTTACAGGGGGCTCGCTAATGGAGCAGTACTTC. Amino acids: CASSLTGGSLMEQYF.

This chain uses TRBV27 with TRBJ2-7, with 9 bases identical to TRBD1. CDR3 size: 15 residues. V lost 5 bases, J lost 7 bases, and 12 bases stayed unmatched. Germline CDR1 MNHEY, CDR2 SMNVEV (reference sequence). CDR3 nucleotides: TGTGCCAGCAGTCCCCGGACAGGGGAGGTGGGGGAGCAGTACTTC. Translated: CASSPRTGEVGEQYF.

The gene calls are TRBV7-9 and TRBJ2-7; 7 bases line up with TRBD1. The CDR3 sequence is 14 residues long. Germline-derived CDR1 and CDR2 are SEHNR and FQNEAQ (reference sequence). Germline trimming cut 5 bases from V and 2 bases from J; bases unmatched to any gene: 6. The CDR3 nucleotides are TGTGCCAGCAGCCCAAAGGACAGGACCTACGAGCAGTACTTC. This sequence encodes CASSPKDRTYEQYF.

The chain couples TRBV6-5 to TRBJ2-7, with 10 bases aligning to TRBD2. Germline CDR1 reads MNHEY; CDR2 reads SVGAGI. The ends lost 2 bases at V and 0 bases at J; junction bases unmatched: 1. This CDR3 contains 15 residues. In DNA, the CDR3 is TGTGCCAGCAGTTACAGGACTAGCGGCTCCTACGAGCAGTACTTC. This codes for CASSYRTSGSYEQYF.

The gene calls are TRBV11-2 and TRBJ2-5, with 8 nucleotides matching TRBD2. V was clipped by 1 base and J by 2 bases; unmatched bases: 9. CDR1 and CDR2 (germline): SGHAT, FQNNGV. This CDR3 comprises 17 residues. The CDR3 is CASSLVARGRYQETQYF. The CDR3 nucleotides are TGTGCCAGCAGCTTAGTCGCTCGCGGGAGGTATCAAGAGACCCAGTACTTC.

The V and J genes are TRBV28 and TRBJ1-1; D ambiguous. CDR3 size: 15 residues. CDR1 and CDR2 (germline): MDHEN, SYDVKM. Trimming cost V 6 bases and J 5 bases, with 19 bases left between them. The DNA for the CDR3 is TGTGCCAGCAGCTCCCCTGGTGTGGGGAGGACTGAAGCTTTCTTT. This sequence encodes CASSSPGVGRTEAFF.

This rearrangement joins TRBV5-4 to TRBJ2-3, with D hard to call. Germline lookup yields CDR1 SGHNT and CDR2 YYREEE (reference sequence). Trimming left V 3 bases short and J 2 bases short, with 7 bases between. This CDR3 is built from 13 residues. The CDR3 loop reads CASSYLLTDTQYF. CDR3 coding DNA: TGTGCCAGCAGCTATCTCCTCACAGATACGCAGTATTTT.

The V gene is TRBV27, the J gene TRBJ2-1; 8 bases are shared with TRBD2. The germline V gene has CDR1 MNHEY and CDR2 SMNVEV (reference sequence). The trim removed 6 bases at V and 9 bases at J, leaving 13 bases unmatched. The CDR3 runs 15 residues. DNA for the CDR3: TGTGCCAGCAGGGTAACCTCGGGGGGGGCGCGTGAGCAGTTCTTC. Translating gives CASRVTSGGAREQFF.

This chain connects TRBV6-1 to TRBJ2-6; D call uncertain. Germline loops: CDR1 MNHNS, CDR2 SASEGT. Trimming stripped 0 bases from V and 1 base from J, with 4 bases between. This CDR3 contains 15 residues. The DNA for the CDR3 is TGTGCCAGCAGTGAAGCCAGATCTGGGGCCAACGTCCTGACTTTC. Amino acids: CASSEARSGANVLTF.

This clone was counted only a few times. This rearrangement joins TRBV29-1 to TRBJ1-1; D not certain. There are 11 residues in the CDR3. V lost 5 bases to trimming and J lost 5 bases, with 9 bases between them. Germline CDR1 SQVTM, CDR2 ANQGSEA. The DNA for the CDR3 is TGCAGCGTTAAGGGAGGGACTGAAGCTTTCTTT. This codes for CSVKGGTEAFF.

This chain connects TRBV2 to TRBJ2-7; D is perhaps TRBD1 (6 bases). From germline, CDR1 is SNHLY and CDR2 FYNNEI. This CDR3 contains 14 residues. V was pared by 10 bases and J by 3 bases, with 19 bases between. The CDR3 coding sequence is TGTGCCACGTACGAGGGCCTGGGACACTACGAGCAGTACTTC. It translates to CATYEGLGHYEQYF.

V is TRBV5-1 and J is TRBJ2-7, with a possible D match to TRBD2 (7 bases). Trimming shortened V by 2 bases and J by 3 bases, and 21 bases separated the two germline ends. This CDR3 comprises 17 residues. Germline values: CDR1 SGHRS, CDR2 YFSETQ. The CDR3 sequence: CASSFSEGGLDNYEQYF. The DNA for the CDR3 is TGCGCCAGCAGCTTCTCGGAGGGGGGGCTTGATAACTACGAGCAGTACTTC.

The J gene is TRBJ2-3, the V gene TRBV9; 12 bases align to TRBD2. V was clipped by 4 bases and J by 3 bases; unmatched bases: 6. The CDR3 has 16 residues. Per the germline V gene, CDR1 is SGDLS and CDR2 is YYNGEE. The CDR3 reads CASSPGLAGITDTQYF. The CDR3 DNA reads TGTGCCAGCAGCCCGGGACTAGCGGGTATAACAGATACGCAGTATTTT.

This chain links TRBV7-9 with TRBJ1-1; no clear D. V lost 2 bases and J lost 6, with 10 bases in between. The CDR3 sequence is 13 residues long. Looked up from germline, CDR1 is SEHNR and CDR2 is FQNEAQ (reference sequence). The CDR3 DNA reads TGTGCCAGCAGCTTAATGGCAAACCCTGAAGCTTTCTTT. It specifies CASSLMANPEAFF.

The chain recombines TRBV11-2 with TRBJ1-1; no clear D. V dropped 4 bases and J dropped 4 bases, with 16 bases sitting between them. CDR1 and CDR2 from the germline V gene are SGHAT and FQNNGV. The CDR3 length is 15 residues. CDR3 sequence: CASSSARLSGTEAFF. In nucleotides, the CDR3 is TGTGCCAGCAGCTCGGCCAGGCTCTCTGGCACTGAAGCTTTCTTT.

The chain carries TRBV7-2 and TRBJ2-7; 8 nucleotides align to TRBD1. This CDR3 is 14 amino acids long. V lost 1 base to trimming and J lost 5 bases; unmatched junction nucleotides: 4. Germline CDR1 reads SGHTA; CDR2 reads FQGNSA. In DNA, the CDR3 is TGTGCCAGCAGCTTAGGGACAGGGATTAACGAGCAGTACTTC. As protein: CASSLGTGINEQYF.

This clone has only a few counts. One end of the junction does not line up with germline, which may come from a read error. The V and J genes are TRBV19 and TRBJ2-3; D uncertain. Germline-derived CDR1 and CDR2 are LNHDA and SQIVND (reference sequence). CDR3 length: 12 residues. In DNA, the CDR3 is TGTGCCAGTGGGCACTCCCCAGATTCGCAGTATTTT. Its protein product is CASGHSPDSQYF.

The CDR3 loop is CASGRGTSYEQYF. CDR3 DNA sequence: TGTGCTTCTGGCAGGGGAACGTCCTACGAGCAGTACTTC. The chain uses TRBV27 and TRBJ2-7; TRBD1 is a possible D gene (6 bases). CDR1 MNHEY and CDR2 SMNVEV come from the germline V gene (reference sequence). The CDR3 runs to 13 residues.

This chain joins TRBV7-9 and TRBJ1-4, with D possibly matching TRBD1 (5 bases). CDR1 and CDR2 (germline): SEHNR, FQNEAQ (reference sequence). The CDR3 is made up of 15 amino acids. Trimming took 0 bases from V and 4 from J, leaving 9 bases between them. The CDR3 reads CASSLAGRNNEKLFF. The DNA for the CDR3 is TGTGCCAGCAGCTTAGCGGGGCGGAATAATGAAAAACTGTTTTTT.

The chain uses TRBV19 and TRBJ1-1; the match to TRBD1 covers 7 bases. The CDR3 has 16 amino acids. The germline gives CDR1 LNHDA, CDR2 SQIVND (reference sequence). Trimming cost V 1 base and J 5 bases; bases outside gene matches: 10. CDR3 region: CASSIAPRTGRTEAFF. The DNA of the CDR3 is TGTGCCAGTAGTATAGCCCCCCGGACAGGACGTACTGAAGCTTTCTTT.

In the case of this clone: At one end the junction does not follow the germline gene, possibly because of a read error. The chain recombines TRBV6-5 with TRBJ1-3; TRBD1 matches 7 bases. CDR1 is MNHEY, CDR2 SVGAGI, per germline. CDR3 length: 15 residues. This CDR3 is CASSSRGGAGNTIYF. The CDR3 DNA reads TGTGCCAGCAGTTCCCGAGGGGGCGCTGGGAACACCATATATTTT.